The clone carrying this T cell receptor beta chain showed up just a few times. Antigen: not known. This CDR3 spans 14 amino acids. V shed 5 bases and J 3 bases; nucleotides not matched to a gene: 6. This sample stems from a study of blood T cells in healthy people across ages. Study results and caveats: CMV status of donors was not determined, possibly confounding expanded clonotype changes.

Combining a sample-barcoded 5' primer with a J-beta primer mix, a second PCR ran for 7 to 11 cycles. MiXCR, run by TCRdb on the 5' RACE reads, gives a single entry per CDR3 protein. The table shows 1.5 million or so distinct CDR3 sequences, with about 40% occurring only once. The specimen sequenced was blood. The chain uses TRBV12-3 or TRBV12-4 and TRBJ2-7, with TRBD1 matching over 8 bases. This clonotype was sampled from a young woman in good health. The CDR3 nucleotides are TGTGCCAGCAGTCGGACAGGGTCTAACTACGAGCAGTACTTC. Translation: CASSRTGSNYEQYF.